The 28 T cell receptor beta chains listed next were all sequenced from one sample in a study of Graves' ophthalmopathy and Graves' hyperthyroidism. Amplified TCR beta CDR3 regions were obtained using RNA transcripts as template. A first-round RT-PCR used HTBI primers, followed by a second-round multiplex PCR. TCRdb used MiXCR to reprocess the multiplex PCR reads, holding one entry per CDR3 protein. The sample shows under 200,000 distinct CDR3 sequences, over 35% of them seen only once. Source material: peripheral blood. These receptors were taken from a woman aged 40 to 50 with Graves' ophthalmopathy.

This clonotype showed up many times. The J gene is TRBJ1-1, the V gene TRBV14; D unresolved. Germline V gives CDR1 SGHDN, CDR2 FVKESK. There are 13 residues in the CDR3. The V gene lost 0 bases and the J gene lost 1 base, with 3 bases spanning the gap. CDR3 nucleotides: TGTGCCAGCAGCCAAGACAGGAACACTGAAGCTTTCTTT. As protein: CASSQDRNTEAFF.

At least ten counts were recorded for this clonotype. The genes are TRBV6-5 and TRBJ1-2, with 12 bases that match TRBD1. The CDR3 extends over 15 amino acids. Germline V gene lookup returns CDR1 MNHEY and CDR2 SVGAGI. Losses at the gene ends were 5 bases for V and 4 bases for J; bases not matched to a gene: 5. The CDR3 sequence: CASSTGTGGGYGYTF. The CDR3 DNA reads TGTGCCAGCAGTACCGGGACAGGGGGCGGCTATGGCTACACCTTC.

The rearrangement uses TRBV11-2 and TRBJ2-2, with 7 bases that match TRBD2. The length of the CDR3 is 13 residues. V dropped 4 bases and J dropped 6; count of bases not matched to a gene: 2. The germline CDR1 and CDR2 sequences are SGHAT and FQNNGV. CDR3 sequence reads: CASSSGLAGELFF. CDR3 bases: TGTGCCAGCAGCTCCGGACTAGCCGGGGAGCTGTTTTTT. Variable domain in full (rest from reference TRBV11-2 and TRBJ2-2): EAGVAQSPRYKIIEKRQSVAFWCNPISGHATLYWYQQILGQGPKLLIQFQNNGVVDDSQLPKDRFSAERLKGVDSTLKIQPAKLEDSAVYLCASSSGLAGELFFGEGSRLTVL.

In this sample, this clonotype turned up many times. This chain connects TRBV18 to TRBJ2-7, with D possibly matching TRBD1 (7 bases). Germline CDR1 reads KGHSH; CDR2 reads LQKENI. This CDR3 is 16 amino acids long. V was cut by 2 bases and J by 6 bases, with 20 bases left in between. For the CDR3, the DNA is TGTGCCAGCTCACCAAATCAGGTGTCAGGGGGGTCCGAGCAGTACTTC. It codes for CASSPNQVSGGSEQYF.

This clonotype was counted at least ten times. This CDR3 is CASSFPEGQGGETQYF. The CDR3 nucleotides are TGTGCCAGCAGCTTCCCGGAAGGGCAGGGAGGAGAGACCCAGTACTTC. This chain uses TRBV11-1 with TRBJ2-5; a possible D gene is TRBD2 (6 bases). CDR1 and CDR2 (germline): SGHAT, FQDESV (reference sequence). V lost 3 bases to trimming and J lost 4 bases, with 18 bases between them. The CDR3 length is 16 residues.

In this sample, this clonotype turned up many times. V is TRBV19 and J is TRBJ1-2; D is ambiguous. V lost 5 bases to trimming and J lost 1 base, with 17 bases between them. The length of the CDR3 is 16 residues. In germline, CDR1 is LNHDA, CDR2 SQIVND (reference sequence). CDR3 in DNA: TGTGCCAGTAGTGCCCGGCCCGGCTTAGTTAACTATGGCTACACCTTC. Amino acids: CASSARPGLVNYGYTF.

J is TRBJ2-7 and V is TRBV11-2; D gene unclear. V was trimmed by 1 base and J by 5 bases, leaving 15 bases between them. This CDR3 comprises 15 residues. Germline V gene sequence: CDR1 SGHAT, CDR2 FQNNGV. DNA for the CDR3: TGTGCCAGCAGCTTAGTACGAGGTGGCAGCCACGAGCAGTACTTC. Translating gives CASSLVRGGSHEQYF.

There are many counts of this clonotype. The chain carries TRBV29-1 and TRBJ1-1; D unresolved. Per germline, CDR1 SQVTM and CDR2 ANQGSEA. This CDR3 contains 12 residues. The V and J ends lost 6 bases and 2 bases respectively, with 10 bases between them. The CDR3 region is CSVGRGNTEAFF. The CDR3 nucleotides read TGCAGCGTAGGACGAGGAAACACTGAAGCTTTCTTT.

The chain recombines TRBV6-1 with TRBJ1-2; weak D call: TRBD1 (6 bases). V lost 6 bases to trimming and J lost 14 bases, with 19 bases between them. Germline-derived CDR1 and CDR2 are MNHNS and SASEGT. The CDR3 covers 12 residues. DNA of the CDR3: TGTGCCAGCAGGCAGGGGCTCCTGATGGGTACCTTC. This gives the protein CASRQGLLMGTF.

At least ten counts were recorded for this clonotype. The V gene is TRBV6-5, the J gene TRBJ1-1; tentative D call: TRBD1 (5 bases). Between the trimmed V and J ends, which lost 6 bases and 7 bases, there was a span of 12 bases. The CDR3 has 12 residues. Germline assignment: CDR1 MNHEY and CDR2 SVGAGI. CDR3 sequence (DNA): TGTGCCAGCAGCCCCACAGGTGATGAAGCTTTCTTT. Amino acid sequence: CASSPTGDEAFF.

The genes are TRBV27 and TRBJ1-1, with D perhaps matching TRBD1 (5 bases). The ends were cut back, 5 bases at V and 3 bases at J, with 10 bases in the middle. The V gene's germline CDR1 is MNHEY and CDR2 SMNVEV (reference sequence). The CDR3 contains 13 residues. DNA of the CDR3: TGTGCCAGCAGTACCCAGGGTGACACTGAAGCTTTCTTT. This encodes CASSTQGDTEAFF.

This clonotype has a count of ten or more. The chain recombines TRBV5-1 with TRBJ2-4, with D possibly matching TRBD1 (6 bases). Germline V gene data show CDR1 as SGHRS and CDR2 as YFSETQ. Trimming removed 0 bases from V and 7 bases from J, with 11 bases in between. The CDR3 contains 14 residues. The CDR3 sequence: CASSLGQGLNIQYF. CDR3 DNA: TGCGCCAGCAGCTTGGGTCAGGGGTTGAACATTCAGTACTTC.

This clonotype was counted ten times or more. The J gene is TRBJ2-7, the V gene TRBV27; a possible D gene is TRBD2 (6 bases). The CDR3 runs 14 residues. V lost 8 bases and J lost 0, with 14 bases in between. Germline CDR1 and CDR2: MNHEY and SMNVEV (reference sequence). DNA for the CDR3: TGTGCCAGCGCCCGTGCGGGGAGCTCCTACGAGCAGTACTTC. Its protein is CASARAGSSYEQYF.

The CDR3 DNA reads TGTGCCAGCAGTTACGAATTGGGATTCGTTCCTGAAGCTTTCTTT. Protein: CASSYELGFVPEAFF. This rearrangement joins TRBV6-5 to TRBJ1-1; D not resolved. Trimming took 2 bases from V and 6 from J, leaving 16 bases between them. This CDR3 spans 15 amino acids. Germline V gene data show CDR1 as MNHEY and CDR2 as SVGAGI.

The table lists this clonotype with many counts. The chain is built from TRBV29-1 and TRBJ1-3; the D is unclear. The V gene's germline CDR1 is SQVTM and CDR2 ANQGSEA. The CDR3 runs to 12 residues. Trimming pared 7 bases from V and 4 bases from J, leaving 11 bases between. CDR3: CSAGLAGNTIYF. CDR3 coding DNA: TGCAGCGCCGGGTTGGCGGGAAACACCATATATTTT.

V is TRBV7-2 and J is TRBJ1-2, with 7 bases matching TRBD1. CDR3 length: 14 residues. The germline gives CDR1 SGHTA, CDR2 FQGNSA. The V gene end was trimmed by 6 bases and the J gene end by 8 bases; junction bases not matched to a gene: 12. CDR3 in DNA: TGTGCCAGCAGTTACACTGACAGGGTGCGAGGCTACACCTTC. Translation: CASSYTDRVRGYTF.

This clonotype has ten or more counts. V usage is TRBV19 and J usage is TRBJ1-1; 8 nucleotides align to TRBD1. This CDR3 is 13 amino acids long. The V gene end was trimmed by 3 bases and the J gene end by 7 bases; junction bases not matched to a gene: 4. Per germline, CDR1 LNHDA and CDR2 SQIVND (reference sequence). CDR3 nucleotides: TGTGCCAGTAGTATTCCGGACAGGGTTGAAGCTTTCTTT. Encoded protein: CASSIPDRVEAFF.

This clonotype appeared many times. V is TRBV6-2 or TRBV6-3 and J is TRBJ2-3, with a weak D call TRBD2 (6 bases). V was clipped by 2 bases and J by 2 bases, with 8 bases between them. CDR3 size: 14 residues. Germline-derived CDR1 and CDR2 are MNHEY and SVGEGT. Here the CDR3 reads CASSYGLFTDTQYF. CDR3 nucleotides: TGTGCCAGCAGTTACGGACTATTCACAGATACGCAGTATTTT.

The chain recombines TRBV12-5 with TRBJ2-7; 7 bases agree with TRBD1. Germline trimming cut 1 base from V and 5 bases from J; bases unmatched to any gene: 8. CDR3 size: 15 residues. Germline CDR1 LGHNT, CDR2 FRNRAP. CDR3 DNA: TGTGCTAGTGGTTTGGGGATGCCGGGACAGCACGAGCAGTACTTC. Protein sequence: CASGLGMPGQHEQYF. The whole variable domain, filled in from reference TRBV12-5 and TRBJ2-7, reads DARVTQTPRHKVTEMGQEVTMRCQPILGHNTVFWYRQTMMQGLELLAYFRNRAPLDDSGMPKDRFSAEMPDATLATLKIQPSEPRDSAVYFCASGLGMPGQHEQYFGPGTRLTVT.

The table lists this clonotype with many counts. The chain employs TRBV20-1 and TRBJ1-2; D unclear. Germline assignment: CDR1 DFQATT and CDR2 SNEGSKA (reference sequence). CDR3 size: 13 residues. Trimming took 3 bases from V and 8 from J, leaving 16 bases between them. This chain's CDR3 is CSARVEGKEGYTF. The CDR3 nucleotides read TGCAGTGCTAGGGTGGAGGGCAAGGAAGGCTACACCTTC.

Ten or more counts support this clonotype. The chain joins TRBV20-1 to TRBJ1-2, with D maybe TRBD1 (5 bases). This CDR3 spans 16 amino acids. Trimming pared 0 bases from V and 1 base from J, leaving 15 bases between. CDR1 is DFQATT and CDR2 is SNEGSKA in the germline V gene (reference sequence). DNA of the CDR3: TGCAGTGCTAGAGATCTATTCGGACAAGATAACTATGGCTACACCTTC. Amino acid sequence: CSARDLFGQDNYGYTF.

This clonotype was counted many times. J is TRBJ1-2 and V is TRBV6-1, with TRBD1 as a possible D gene (6 bases). Trimming took off 4 bases at V and 5 bases at J, with 17 bases between the two ends. This CDR3 contains 15 residues. Germline V gene lookup returns CDR1 MNHNS and CDR2 SASEGT. CDR3 protein: CASSGRIRGVYGYTF. The CDR3 bases are TGTGCCAGCAGTGGAAGGATCAGGGGTGTTTATGGCTACACCTTC.

The chain recombines TRBV6-1 with TRBJ1-3; 8 nucleotides line up with TRBD1. CDR3 length: 14 amino acids. CDR1 MNHNS and CDR2 SASEGT come from the germline V gene. V shed 9 bases and J 4 bases; nucleotides not matched to a gene: 8. CDR3 sequence reads: CASRQGMEGNTIYF. CDR3 nucleotide sequence: TGTGCCAGTCGACAGGGGATGGAAGGAAACACCATATATTTT.

This clonotype has at least ten counts. The rearrangement uses TRBV2 and TRBJ2-7; 9 nucleotides agree with TRBD1. The germline CDR1 and CDR2 sequences are SNHLY and FYNNEI. V trimming: 5 bases; J trimming: 3 bases; junction bases outside the gene matches: 8. This CDR3 has 15 amino acids. For the CDR3, the DNA is TGTGCCAGCAGTCAACCGGGACAGGGCAGCTACGAGCAGTACTTC. This translates into CASSQPGQGSYEQYF.

As DNA, the CDR3 is TGTGCCAGCAGCTTAGGGGGGACTATTGTAGACTACGAGCAGTACTTC. Translation: CASSLGGTIVDYEQYF. The chain couples TRBV11-2 to TRBJ2-7; 7 nucleotides match TRBD2. This CDR3 comprises 16 residues. J was trimmed by 3 bases and V by 1 base; bases with no gene match: 9. Per the germline V gene, CDR1 is SGHAT and CDR2 is FQNNGV.

V and J are TRBV19 and TRBJ2-7, with 10 bases aligning to TRBD2. The CDR3 covers 18 residues. Germline V gene lookup returns CDR1 LNHDA and CDR2 SQIVND (reference sequence). V shed 5 bases and J 5 bases; nucleotides not matched to a gene: 18. Here the CDR3 DNA reads TGTGCCAGTAGTTCGTGGATGGAGCGGGAGGGCTTGTCGAACGAGCAGTACTTC. This sequence encodes CASSSWMEREGLSNEQYF. Combining the CDR3 with reference TRBV19 and TRBJ2-7 gives the whole variable domain DGGITQSPKYLFRKEGQNVTLSCEQNLNHDAMYWYRQDPGQGLRLIYYSQIVNDFQKGDIAEGYSVSREKKESFPLTVTSAQKNPTAFYLCASSSWMEREGLSNEQYFGPGTRLTVT.

This clonotype was observed at least ten times. This rearrangement joins TRBV15 to TRBJ1-1, with 7 bases identical to TRBD1. The CDR3 loop spans 16 amino acids. The V gene's germline CDR1 is LNHNV and CDR2 YYDKDF (reference sequence). Trimming at V came to 1 base and at J to 5 bases, leaving 10 bases not matched to a gene. The CDR3 loop is CATSRGTDRVRTEAFF. The CDR3, as DNA: TGTGCCACCAGCAGAGGCACAGACAGGGTTCGGACTGAAGCTTTCTTT.

This clonotype was seen at least ten times. The chain has TRBV20-1 and TRBJ1-2; 9 bases are a match to TRBD1. This CDR3 is built from 15 residues. V lost 6 bases to trimming and J lost 4 bases; unmatched junction nucleotides: 12. Per germline, CDR1 DFQATT and CDR2 SNEGSKA (reference sequence). The CDR3 loop reads CSALKLGQGVYGYTF. The CDR3 region has the DNA TGCAGTGCCCTTAAGTTGGGACAGGGCGTCTATGGCTACACCTTC.